The 25 T cell receptor beta chains in this list originate from one sample, sequenced in a study of CD8 T cells in Susac syndrome. Random-hexamer reverse transcription was applied to roughly 0.5 to 1 ug RNA. A single record per CDR3 protein comes from TCRdb applying MiXCR to the immunoSEQ multiplex PCR reads. Of around 270,000 distinct CDR3 sequences detected, approximately 89% appear once; the ten largest clones hold roughly 0.2%. The sequenced material came from CD8+ T cells from PBMCs. Receptors originate from a human donor with multiple sclerosis.

The chain combines TRBV25-1 with TRBJ2-7; tentatively, D is TRBD1 (6 bases). Germline V CDR1 and CDR2: MGHDK, SYGVNS. Trimming removed 1 base from V and 2 bases from J, with 12 bases in between. The CDR3 has 15 amino acids. The CDR3 here is CASSEWGLSPYEQYF. The DNA of the CDR3 is TGTGCCAGCAGTGAATGGGGGCTATCACCCTACGAGCAGTACTTC.

This clonotype has a single count. The genes are TRBV20-1 and TRBJ2-2, with 9 bases that match TRBD1. The junction had 5 bases not matched to a gene; V was cut back by 2 bases and J by 4 bases. The CDR3 contains 15 residues. The germline V gene has CDR1 DFQATT and CDR2 SNEGSKA (reference sequence). CDR3 sequence: CSARSRDRATGELFF. In nucleotides, the CDR3 is TGCAGTGCTAGAAGCCGGGACAGGGCCACCGGGGAGCTGTTTTTT.

This chain links TRBV15 with TRBJ2-7; D is possibly TRBD2 (7 bases). Germline lookup yields CDR1 LNHNV and CDR2 YYDKDF (reference sequence). V shed 6 bases and J shed 3 bases, with 12 bases lying between them. The CDR3 consists of 13 residues. The CDR3 is CATRGGADYEQYF. CDR3 DNA sequence: TGTGCCACCAGAGGGGGGGCCGACTACGAGCAGTACTTC.

The rearrangement links TRBV19 to TRBJ2-1, with D unclear. The CDR3 extends over 12 amino acids. V was shortened by 5 bases and J by 5 bases, with 7 bases between the two germline ends. Per germline, CDR1 LNHDA and CDR2 SQIVND (reference sequence). In nucleotides, the CDR3 is TGTGCCAGTAGTTGGTACCACAATGAGCAGTTCTTC. Translation: CASSWYHNEQFF.

The chain carries TRBV9 and TRBJ2-1; a possible D gene is TRBD2 (7 bases). The CDR3 has 17 amino acids. Per the germline V gene, CDR1 is SGDLS and CDR2 is YYNGEE. V shed 4 bases and J shed 7 bases, with 24 bases lying between them. As DNA, the CDR3 is TGTGCCAGCAGCCCCTCCTCGCGAAGGGGGGGGGCAAATGAGCAGTTCTTC. This encodes CASSPSSRRGGANEQFF.

This clonotype was detected only once. The V and J genes are TRBV3-1 and TRBJ2-7, with TRBD2 as a possible D gene (6 bases). Germline CDR1 reads LGHDT; CDR2 reads YNNKEL (reference sequence). The ends were cut back, 4 bases at V and 3 bases at J, with 19 bases in the middle. The CDR3 spans 16 residues. The CDR3: CASSPSTPWGVYEQYF. The CDR3 region has the DNA TGTGCCAGCAGCCCATCGACGCCATGGGGGGTCTACGAGCAGTACTTC.

The rearrangement uses TRBV4-2 and TRBJ2-5, with TRBD2 matching 9 bases. The V gene's germline CDR1 is LGHNA and CDR2 YNFKEQ. With V trimmed by 0 bases and J by 5 bases, 7 bases remained unmatched. CDR3 length: 16 amino acids. Here the CDR3 reads CASSQESSGALETQYF. DNA for the CDR3: TGTGCCAGCAGCCAAGAGTCTAGCGGGGCCCTTGAGACCCAGTACTTC.

The gene calls are TRBV18 and TRBJ2-5, with D hard to call. The CDR3 is 13 amino acids. Germline CDR1 KGHSH, CDR2 LQKENI. V shed 2 bases and J shed 2 bases, with 6 bases lying between them. CDR3 in DNA: TGTGCCAGCTCACCAACCCGGCAAGAGACCCAGTACTTC. This codes for CASSPTRQETQYF.

DNA of the CDR3: TGCGCCAGCAGCCATTCGATCTCAGGGGGCGCGGATGGCTACACCTTC. This translates into CASSHSISGGADGYTF. This rearrangement joins TRBV4-3 to TRBJ1-2; the match to TRBD1 covers 8 bases. Germline V gene sequence: CDR1 LGHNA, CDR2 YSLEER. This CDR3 is built from 16 residues. J gave up 6 bases and V 3 bases, and 12 bases lay outside the gene matches.

The chain couples TRBV4-3 to TRBJ2-2, with 7 bases identical to TRBD2. V lost 0 bases and J lost 1; bases outside the gene matches: 2. From germline, CDR1 is LGHNA and CDR2 YSLEER. The CDR3 extends over 16 amino acids. The CDR3 DNA is TGCGCCAGCAGCCAAGATACGGGGGGGAACACCGGGGAGCTGTTTTTT. This sequence encodes CASSQDTGGNTGELFF.

The V and J genes are TRBV12-3 or TRBV12-4 and TRBJ2-1; D may be TRBD2 (5 bases). CDR3 length: 15 amino acids. V was shortened by 6 bases and J by 6 bases, with 18 bases between the two germline ends. CDR3 nucleotide sequence: TGTGCCAGCAGCCTCCCGAGCCTAGCTGGCAATGAGCAGTTCTTC. The encoded protein is CASSLPSLAGNEQFF.

V and J are TRBV11-2 and TRBJ2-5, with a weak D call TRBD1 (5 bases). The germline CDR1 and CDR2 sequences are SGHAT and FQNNGV. Trimming cost V 3 bases and J 9 bases, with 11 bases left between them. The length of the CDR3 is 12 residues. The DNA of the CDR3 is TGTGCCAGCAGCTTGGACCCCAGGGCCCAGTACTTC. Amino acids: CASSLDPRAQYF.

The V and J genes are TRBV6-1 and TRBJ1-5; 7 nucleotides match TRBD1. V shed 5 bases and J 0 bases; nucleotides not matched to a gene: 10. The CDR3 contains 17 residues. Germline V CDR1 and CDR2: MNHNS, SASEGT. In DNA, the CDR3 is TGTGCCAGCAGTCCCAACAGGGGAGGGTATAGCAATCAGCCCCAGCATTTT. Translation gives CASSPNRGGYSNQPQHF.

The J gene is TRBJ2-7, the V gene TRBV7-8; a possible D gene is TRBD2 (9 bases). The ends were cut back, 6 bases at V and 4 bases at J, with 19 bases in the middle. This CDR3 has 15 amino acids. Germline loops: CDR1 SGHVS, CDR2 FQNEAQ. CDR3 DNA sequence: TGTGCCAGCAGAAAGCGGGGGGACAGGCTGTACGAGCAGTACTTC. Amino acids: CASRKRGDRLYEQYF.

The rearrangement joins TRBV9 to TRBJ1-2, with 7 nucleotides matching TRBD1. V lost 4 bases to trimming and J lost 2 bases; unmatched junction nucleotides: 11. The V gene's germline CDR1 is SGDLS and CDR2 YYNGEE. CDR3 length: 16 residues. The CDR3 nucleotides read TGTGCCAGCAGCAGCGGACAGGCCCTACCAAACTATGGCTACACCTTC. Translation: CASSSGQALPNYGYTF. The full variable domain, its missing parts supplied by reference TRBV9 and TRBJ1-2, is DSGVTQTPKHLITATGQRVTLRCSPRSGDLSVYWYQQSLDQGLQFLIQYYNGEERAKGNILERFSAQQFPDLHSELNLSSLELGDSALYFCASSSGQALPNYGYTFGSGTRLTVV.

DNA of the CDR3: TGTGCCAGTAGTGCAGCCCTGGGCTCGGCCTACGAGCAGTACTTC. This translates into CASSAALGSAYEQYF. The chain has TRBV19 and TRBJ2-7; D ambiguous. Germline CDR1 is LNHDA and CDR2 is SQIVND (reference sequence). The CDR3 extends over 15 amino acids. With 5 bases removed from V and 2 bases from J, the gap between germline ends came to 16 bases.

V gene TRBV19 combines with J gene TRBJ2-2; 7 nucleotides line up with TRBD1. The CDR3 contains 15 residues. With V trimmed by 1 base and J by 5 bases, 4 bases remained unmatched. From germline, CDR1 is LNHDA and CDR2 SQIVND (reference sequence). CDR3 region: CASSIADRATGELFF. For the CDR3, the DNA is TGTGCCAGTAGTATAGCAGACAGGGCAACCGGGGAGCTGTTTTTT.

The chain joins TRBV4-1 to TRBJ2-1, with TRBD2 matching over 7 bases. The CDR3 is 16 residues long. Trimming cost V 4 bases and J 4 bases; bases outside gene matches: 10. CDR1 and CDR2 from the germline V gene are MGHRA and YSYEKL. This CDR3 reads CASSLTGGGGYNEQFF. In DNA, the CDR3 is TGCGCCAGCAGCCTAACGGGGGGAGGAGGATACAATGAGCAGTTCTTC.

This clonotype was seen once. Here the CDR3 reads CASSFRRAGGHLRYNEQFF. DNA of the CDR3: TGTGCCAGCAGTTTCCGCAGGGCGGGCGGGCACCTGAGATACAATGAGCAGTTCTTC. The J gene is TRBJ2-1, the V gene TRBV28; TRBD1 or TRBD2 may be the D gene (5 bases each). V was cut by 3 bases and J by 4 bases, with 25 bases left in between. This CDR3 has 19 amino acids. Germline CDR1 and CDR2: MDHEN and SYDVKM.

The chain links TRBV28 to TRBJ1-5; no clear D. The CDR3 totals 17 residues. In germline, CDR1 is MDHEN, CDR2 SYDVKM. V lost 2 bases and J 0 bases, leaving 14 bases between the germline ends. CDR3 bases: TGTGCCAGCAGTTTACATTGGTCAGGTGATAGCAATCAGCCCCAGCATTTT. This gives the protein CASSLHWSGDSNQPQHF.

The chain is built from TRBV14 and TRBJ2-1; 10 positions agree with TRBD2. The germline gives CDR1 SGHDN, CDR2 FVKESK. The V segment lost 0 bases and the J segment 4 bases; nucleotides outside the gene matches: 3. CDR3 length: 16 residues. Here the CDR3 DNA reads TGTGCCAGCAGCCAAGATAGGACTAGCGGTTACAATGAGCAGTTCTTC. Amino acids: CASSQDRTSGYNEQFF.

Written as DNA, the CDR3 is TGCAGTGCTAGAGAGGACCTCGGGGGGACAGGCTCCTACGAGCAGTACTTC. It is translated as CSAREDLGGTGSYEQYF. The chain employs TRBV20-1 and TRBJ2-7; the D gene is possibly TRBD1 (8 bases). Germline CDR1 DFQATT, CDR2 SNEGSKA (reference sequence). V lost 0 bases and J lost 0, with 18 bases in between. The CDR3 is 17 residues long.

The chain employs TRBV20-1 and TRBJ2-5, with D maybe TRBD1 (5 bases). V lost 2 bases, J lost 5 bases, and 18 bases lay in between. This CDR3 spans 15 amino acids. CDR1 is DFQATT, CDR2 SNEGSKA, per germline (reference sequence). CDR3 coding DNA: TGCAGTGCTAGAAGTGTCCAGGGCCTGGGGGAGACCCAGTACTTC. Residues: CSARSVQGLGETQYF.

This chain connects TRBV4-3 to TRBJ2-1, with TRBD1 identical over 11 bases. The V gene end was trimmed by 1 base and the J gene end by 7 bases; junction bases not matched to a gene: 6. This CDR3 is 16 amino acids long. Germline V lookup: CDR1 LGHNA, CDR2 YSLEER. CDR3 nucleotide sequence: TGCGCCAGCAGCCAAGGGGACAGGGGGGGCTGGAATGAGCAGTTCTTC. Residues: CASSQGDRGGWNEQFF.

The table lists this clonotype with a count of one. The V gene is TRBV6-2 or TRBV6-3, the J gene TRBJ2-7, with D uncertain. This CDR3 has 13 residues. V lost 2 bases and J lost 5, with 10 bases in between. CDR1 and CDR2 (germline): MNHEY, SVGEGT. CDR3 sequence (DNA): TGTGCCAGCAGTTACGGTCTAGACAACGAGCAGTACTTC. Translated: CASSYGLDNEQYF.